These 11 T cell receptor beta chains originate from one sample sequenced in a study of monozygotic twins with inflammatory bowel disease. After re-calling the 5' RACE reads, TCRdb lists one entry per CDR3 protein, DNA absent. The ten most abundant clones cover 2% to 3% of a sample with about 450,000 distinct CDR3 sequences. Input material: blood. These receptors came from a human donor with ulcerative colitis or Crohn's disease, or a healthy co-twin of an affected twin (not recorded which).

CDR3: CASSRYLGLLGTAHGNTIYF. This chain connects TRBV3-1 to TRBJ1-3. CDR3 length: 20 residues. CDR1 is LGHDT and CDR2 is YNNKEL in the germline V gene (reference sequence). The variable domain in full, completed from reference TRBV3-1 and TRBJ1-3, reads DTAVSQTPKYLVTQMGNDKSIKCEQNLGHDTMYWYKQDSKKFLKIMFSYNNKELIINETVPNRFSPKSPDKAHLNLHINSLELGDSAVYFCASSRYLGLLGTAHGNTIYFGEGSWLTVV.

Here the CDR3 reads CASSPPGARTEAFF. The rearrangement joins TRBV18 to TRBJ1-1. This CDR3 comprises 14 residues. Germline assignment: CDR1 KGHSH and CDR2 LQKENI.

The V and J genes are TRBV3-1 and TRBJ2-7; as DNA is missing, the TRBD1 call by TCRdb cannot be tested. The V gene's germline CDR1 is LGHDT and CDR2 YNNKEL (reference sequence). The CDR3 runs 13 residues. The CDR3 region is CASRGAGDTEQYF.

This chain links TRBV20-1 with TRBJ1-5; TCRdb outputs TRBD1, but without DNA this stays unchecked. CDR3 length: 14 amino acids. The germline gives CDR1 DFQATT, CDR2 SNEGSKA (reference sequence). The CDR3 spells CSARTGTVNQPQHF.

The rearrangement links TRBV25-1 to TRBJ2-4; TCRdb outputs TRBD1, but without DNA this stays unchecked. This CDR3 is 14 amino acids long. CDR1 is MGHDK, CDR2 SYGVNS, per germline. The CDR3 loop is CASTSGTEENIQYF.

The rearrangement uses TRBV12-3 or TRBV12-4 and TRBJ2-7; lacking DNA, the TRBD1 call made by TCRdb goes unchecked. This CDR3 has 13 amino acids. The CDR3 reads CASSLTGLYEQYF.

The CDR3 loop reads CASSPLVLTALPTEAFF. The chain is built from TRBV18 and TRBJ1-1. The CDR3 sequence is 17 residues long. Germline loops: CDR1 KGHSH, CDR2 LQKENI.

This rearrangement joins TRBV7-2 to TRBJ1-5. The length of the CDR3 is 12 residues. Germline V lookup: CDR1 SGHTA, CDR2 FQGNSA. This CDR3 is CASSLNGQPQHF.

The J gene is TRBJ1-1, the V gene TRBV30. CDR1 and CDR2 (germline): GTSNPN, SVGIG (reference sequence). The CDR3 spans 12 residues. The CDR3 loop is CAWSVILGEAFF.

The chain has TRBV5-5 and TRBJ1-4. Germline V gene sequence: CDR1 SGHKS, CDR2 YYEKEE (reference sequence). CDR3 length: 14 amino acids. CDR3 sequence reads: CASRPPATNEKLFF.

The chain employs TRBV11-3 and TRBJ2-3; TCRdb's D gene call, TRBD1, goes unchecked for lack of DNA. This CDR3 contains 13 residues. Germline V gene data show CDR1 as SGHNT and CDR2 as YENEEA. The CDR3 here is CASIREFLNTQYF.